The text below deals with one T cell receptor beta chain. Its antigen is not yet known. The input lacks base qualities; no much larger clone sits a single base away. This sample is part of a study of PD-1 blockade in classical Hodgkin lymphoma (dated by TCRdb to 2019 to 2021). About the investigation overall: Nivolumab dosing was 3 mg/kg intravenously every 2 weeks, continuing until either disease progression or unacceptable toxicity. The study used CyTOF and TCR beta sequencing to define a peripheral blood immune signature of response to PD-1 blockade in classical Hodgkin lymphoma.

Results and caveats for the whole study, not just this receptor: Only a single clinical trial cohort was studied, and what caused the repertoire differences, possibly disease activity or prior therapy, remained undefined. Newly diagnosed patients were reported to have lower baseline TCR diversity than healthy donors, and relapsed/refractory patients were reported to have lower baseline TCR diversity still. A significant rise by C4D1 was seen in CD4+ but not CD8+ TCR diversity (p=0.0027 vs p=0.16), with the rise being most apparent in complete responders (p=0.02). Trial patients with a complete response had baseline diversity similar to that of newly diagnosed patients, while partial responders and progressors had significantly lower diversity. Diversity was lower in patients who began nivolumab less than 1 year after ASCT, so these patients were left out of later analyses to avoid confounding by immune reconstitution.

The time point label, read with the paper, signifies: cycle 2 day 1 (C2D1) of nivolumab. Every trial patient had relapsed after autologous stem cell transplantation, and cohorts A, B and C differed in prior brentuximab vedotin exposure. The trial cohort was composed of over 50 patients with relapsed/refractory classical Hodgkin lymphoma, for whom complete response, partial response or progressive disease was recorded as best overall response. Trial patients were treated with single-agent nivolumab in the multi-cohort phase II CheckMate 205 trial. An independent review committee assessed best overall response using the 2007 International Working Group response criteria. Trial PBMCs were collected just before the start of nivolumab (C1D1) and during therapy at cycle 2 day 1 and cycle 4 day 1. After peripheral blood was drawn into 8 mL Vacutainer Cell Preparation Tubes, PBMCs were isolated by centrifugation and then cryopreserved.

The germline V gene yields SGHRS for CDR1 and YFSETQ for CDR2. The CDR3 starts with the cysteine, ends with the phenylalanine, and has 14 residues. Kept here is only the CDR3 DNA, which spans 42 bases and is read in frame from base 1. Cut back by 6 bases and 1 base, the V and J ends lie 14 bases apart. Genomic DNA was isolated using the Qiagen DNeasy kit from unsorted PBMCs as well as from negatively selected CD4+ and CD8+ fractions. Using primers that anneal to V and J segments, immunoSEQ multiplex PCR amplified the TCR beta CDR3 regions. A synthetic immune receptor repertoire was used to minimize amplification bias, and any residual bias was removed computationally once sequencing was done. The source study handled its data this way. Custom Python scripts were used to quantify repertoire diversity as the Shannon entropy index. The unsorted, CD4+ and CD8+ repertoires were each analyzed separately, with the exception of combined analyses, where CD4+ and CD8+ sequences were merged in silico. A clone was considered expanded if an increase in frequency of at least 2-fold after treatment relative to C1D1 was found, and a pseudocount of 0.5 was applied to clones undetected at baseline. Clones with 0 or 1 copy at C1D1 were classified as singleton clones, and clones with 2 or more copies were classified as non-singleton clones. Clones expanded in unsorted samples were annotated as CD4+, CD8+ or unknown by matching protein sequences in sorted samples from the same patient. Diversity changes from C1D1 to C4D1 were tested in paired samples using Wilcoxon tests. Sourced from immuneACCESS, this table was stored by TCRdb with only in-frame sequences that have V and J called. A share of the clones is absent; for the studies checked, an unresolved V gene accounts for under half, and the remainder has no known explanation. V and J calls plus clone size are reproduced from that table; the DNA served to infer D and trimming. The sample includes 84,000 or so clones, with 85% to 95% observed a single time. Roughly 3% of the sample rests with the top ten.

This TCR derives from a human donor with classical Hodgkin lymphoma. Here the chain combines TRBV5-1 and TRBJ2-7, and TRBD2 may be the D gene, going by 5 matching bases. The sequenced sample was peripheral blood mononuclear cells (PBMCs), obtained before the second cycle of nivolumab. The CDR3 protein sequence reads: CASTQTGMSYEQYF. The nucleotide sequence reads as follows: TGCGCCAGCACCCAGACGGGAATGTCCTACGAGCAGTACTTC.